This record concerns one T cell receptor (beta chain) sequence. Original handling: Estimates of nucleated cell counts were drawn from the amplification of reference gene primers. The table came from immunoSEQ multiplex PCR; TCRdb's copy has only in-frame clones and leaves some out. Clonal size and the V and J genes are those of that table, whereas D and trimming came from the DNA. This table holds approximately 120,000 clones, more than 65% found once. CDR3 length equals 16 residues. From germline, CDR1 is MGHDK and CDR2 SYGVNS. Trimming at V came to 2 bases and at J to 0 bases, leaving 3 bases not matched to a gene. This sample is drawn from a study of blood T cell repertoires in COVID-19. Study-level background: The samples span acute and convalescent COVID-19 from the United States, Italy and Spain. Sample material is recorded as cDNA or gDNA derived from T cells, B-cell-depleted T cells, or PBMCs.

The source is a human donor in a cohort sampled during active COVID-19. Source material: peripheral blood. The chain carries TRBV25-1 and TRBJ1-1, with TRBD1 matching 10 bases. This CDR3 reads CASSEIGTGVNTEAFF. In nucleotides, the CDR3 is TGTGCCAGCAGTGAAATTGGGACAGGGGTGAACACTGAAGCTTTCTTT.